Listed below are T cell receptor beta chains from one sample, sequenced in a study of blood T cell repertoires in COVID-19. Sequencing was performed with immunoSEQ multiplex PCR; in TCRdb, only in-frame clones are kept and a portion is missing. The sample lists roughly 440,000 clones, 88% occurring once. Sequencing input: peripheral blood. The source is a woman aged 45-65 years with COVID-19, enrolled during active disease. Both conserved end residues are part of each CDR3. Fields, in order: D gene, V gene, clone size, J gene, CDR3 DNA, CDR3 protein. D genes are given only for firm matches. Size tells how often a clone was seen (once, few, many) or the class of an expanded clone, and some rows leave it out.

.	TRBV5-6	.	TRBJ1-1	TGTGCCAGCAGCCTACTCATGGGACTTCTGGGGCCTGAAGCTTTCTTT	CASSLLMGLLGPEAFF
.	TRBV5-1	.	TRBJ2-1	TGCGCCAGCAGCTTGAAACAGGGAGTCTGGAATGAGCAGTTCTTC	CASSLKQGVWNEQFF
TRBD1	TRBV19	.	TRBJ1-2	TGTGCCAGTAGTGGACGCCTTACGACAGGGGGAAGGTATGGCTACACCTTC	CASSGRLTTGGRYGYTF
TRBD2	TRBV2	once	TRBJ2-3	TGTGCCAGCAGGGCCAGCGGGGGGACTGATACGCAGTATTTT	CASRASGGTDTQYF
.	TRBV5-1	.	TRBJ2-2	TGCGCCAGCAGCTTGGTATGGGCCAACACCGGGGAGCTGTTTTTT	CASSLVWANTGELFF
.	TRBV11-3	few	TRBJ2-7	TGTGCCAGCAGCTTAGAGAGCTCCTACGAGCAGTACTTC	CASSLESSYEQYF
TRBD2	TRBV2	.	TRBJ2-3	TGTGCCAGCAGTGAGTTGCGGGGGGATAGCACAGATACGCAGTATTTT	CASSELRGDSTDTQYF
TRBD1	TRBV5-1	.	TRBJ1-1	TGCGCCAGCAGCACGGACAGGGTAAAGAACACTGAAGCTTTCTTT	CASSTDRVKNTEAFF
TRBD1	TRBV19	.	TRBJ1-1	TGTGCCAGTAGTACTCGACAGGGGTCTGAAGCTTTCTTT	CASSTRQGSEAFF
.	TRBV19	.	TRBJ2-1	TGTGCCAGTAGTATAGATCGAGGAGGTGGCGATGAGCAGTTCTTC	CASSIDRGGGDEQFF
.	TRBV30	.	TRBJ2-5	TGTGCCTGGAGTGTACTAGGGAAATCGTACCAAGAGACCCAGTACTTC	CAWSVLGKSYQETQYF
TRBD2	TRBV11-2	.	TRBJ2-5	TGTGCCAGCAATTTCTATGTAGCGGGGGCTCCCCAAGAGACCCAGTACTTC	CASNFYVAGAPQETQYF
TRBD1	TRBV10-3	.	TRBJ1-1	TGTGCCACTCGACAGGGAACAACTGAAGCTTTCTTT	CATRQGTTEAFF
.	TRBV12-3/TRBV12-4	once	TRBJ2-7	TGTGCCAGCAGTCCCAGCGGCCCCTACGAGCAGTACTTC	CASSPSGPYEQYF
TRBD2	TRBV24-1	.	TRBJ2-3	TGTGCCACCAGTGATCCTGGGGCCGGGGGGGCGCAGTATTTT	CATSDPGAGGAQYF
.	TRBV9	.	TRBJ2-2	TGTGCCAGCAGCCCCACCGGCAGCGGGTGGGACACCGGGGAGCTGTTTTTT	CASSPTGSGWDTGELFF
.	TRBV12-3/TRBV12-4	.	TRBJ1-1	TGTGCCAGCAGTTTATCTACTGAAGCTTTCTTT	CASSLSTEAFF
TRBD2	TRBV5-1	.	TRBJ2-1	TGCGCCAGCAGCCCCAGGGGGGCGGGGGGGCCGGCTGAGCAGTTCTTC	CASSPRGAGGPAEQFF
TRBD2	TRBV3-1/TRBV3-2	.	TRBJ2-2	TGTGCCAGCAGCCACCCAAGGCGGGGGGGCTTGGGGGAGCTGTTTTTT	CASSHPRRGGLGELFF
.	TRBV6-6	.	TRBJ1-4	TGTGCCAGCACCCAGGATGAAAAACTGTTTTTT	CASTQDEKLFF
.	TRBV3-1/TRBV3-2	.	TRBJ1-5	TGTGCCAGCAGCCAGAATTTGGGGGGAATGGTAGGTCAGCCCCAGCATTTT	CASSQNLGGMVGQPQHF
.	TRBV24-1	.	TRBJ1-5	TGTGCCACCAGTCGGGGGACGGGGCAGCCCCAGCATTTT	CATSRGTGQPQHF
.	TRBV28	few	TRBJ2-7	TGTGCCAGCAGTCAAAGCTACTACGAGCAGTACTTC	CASSQSYYEQYF
.	TRBV28	.	TRBJ1-2	TGTGCCAGCAGTTCGATCGATAGCAGGGACTATGGCTACACCTTC	CASSSIDSRDYGYTF
.	TRBV18	.	TRBJ1-4	TGTGCCAGCTCATCGCCAATCCGGCAGGCTATAAGATCTAATGAAAAACTGTTTTTT	CASSSPIRQAIRSNEKLFF
TRBD1	TRBV5-4	.	TRBJ2-3	TGTGCCAGCAGCTTGGATGCAGGGGGCATGATGGATACGCAGTATTTT	CASSLDAGGMMDTQYF
.	TRBV2	.	TRBJ1-2	TGTGCCAGCAGTGGTTCAGGCACCTATGGCTACACCTTC	CASSGSGTYGYTF
.	TRBV7-9	.	TRBJ2-2	TGTGCCAGCAGCTTAGCTGGCGGGGGCAACACCGGGGAGCTGTTTTTT	CASSLAGGGNTGELFF
.	TRBV14	.	TRBJ1-5	TGTGCCAGCAGCTTCCGTGGGACATCCAATCAGCCCCAGCATTTT	CASSFRGTSNQPQHF
.	TRBV6-5	.	TRBJ2-5	TGTGCCAGCAGCCTGGAGGCGCAACCTCAAGAGACCCAGTACTTC	CASSLEAQPQETQYF
.	TRBV12-3/TRBV12-4	.	TRBJ1-3	TGTGCCAGCAGTTTTACTGGAAACACCATATATTTT	CASSFTGNTIYF
TRBD1	TRBV12-3/TRBV12-4	.	TRBJ1-1	TGTGCCAGCAGTTTGGAGGGGGCCCAGACTTTCTTT	CASSLEGAQTFF
.	TRBV9	.	TRBJ2-7	TGTGCCAGCAGCGTCTCGGGTCAGACCTACGAGCAGTACTTC	CASSVSGQTYEQYF
TRBD1	TRBV6-5	.	TRBJ1-5	TGTGCCAGCAGAGGGACAGGGGGCCAACCCCAGCATTTT	CASRGTGGQPQHF
.	TRBV29-1	.	TRBJ1-1	TGCAGCGTTCGTCGGGGAGCGGGCACTGAAGCTTTCTTT	CSVRRGAGTEAFF
TRBD1	TRBV5-1	.	TRBJ1-6	TGCGCCAGCAGCGCGTCGACAGGGGGCATTTCACCCCTCCACTTT	CASSASTGGISPLHF
TRBD1	TRBV7-3	few	TRBJ1-6	TGTGCCAGCAGCTCTACAGGGGGCGGGTCACCCCTCCACTTT	CASSSTGGGSPLHF
.	TRBV10-3	.	TRBJ1-6	TGTGCCATCAGTGAGAGGGAGGGGGCCTATAATTCACCCCTCCACTTT	CAISEREGAYNSPLHF
TRBD1	TRBV4-2	.	TRBJ1-1	TGTGCCAGCAGCCGGACAGGGGGAGTGGATCCTGAAGCTTTCTTT	CASSRTGGVDPEAFF
TRBD1	TRBV28	few	TRBJ1-2	TGTGCCAGCGCACCAGGGGGCTTGTCCTATGGCTACACCTTC	CASAPGGLSYGYTF
TRBD1	TRBV11-2	.	TRBJ1-2	TGTGCCAGCAGCCCCCGGACAGGGTGGGGCTATGGCTACACCTTC	CASSPRTGWGYGYTF
.	TRBV24-1	.	TRBJ1-2	TGTGCCACCCGGGGGGACGACTATGGCTACACCTTC	CATRGDDYGYTF
.	TRBV5-5	.	TRBJ1-1	TGTGCCAGCAGCTCCCGATTTGCGCAGGGAGGGATGAACACTGAAGCTTTCTTT	CASSSRFAQGGMNTEAFF
.	TRBV20-1	.	TRBJ1-2	TGCAGTGCTAGTCATCGGGAACGGTATGGCTACACCTTC	CSASHRERYGYTF